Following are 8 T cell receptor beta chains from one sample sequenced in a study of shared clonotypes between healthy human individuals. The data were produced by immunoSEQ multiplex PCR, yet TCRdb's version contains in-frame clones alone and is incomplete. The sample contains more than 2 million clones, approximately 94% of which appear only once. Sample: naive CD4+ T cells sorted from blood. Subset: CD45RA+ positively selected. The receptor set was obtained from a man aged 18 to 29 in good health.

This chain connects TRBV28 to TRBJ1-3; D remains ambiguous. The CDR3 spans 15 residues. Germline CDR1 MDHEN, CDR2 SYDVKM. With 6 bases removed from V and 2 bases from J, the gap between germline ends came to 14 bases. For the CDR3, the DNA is TGTGCCAGCAGCCCCGGTGGGATTGCTGGAAACACCATATATTTT. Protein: CASSPGGIAGNTIYF.

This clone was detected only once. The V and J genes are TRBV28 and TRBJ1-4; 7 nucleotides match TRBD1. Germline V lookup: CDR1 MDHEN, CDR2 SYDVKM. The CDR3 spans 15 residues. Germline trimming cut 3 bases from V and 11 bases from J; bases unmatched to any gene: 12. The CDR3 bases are TGTGCCAGCAGTTTCCCCGGACAGGCGGCTGGGAAACTGTTTTTT. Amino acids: CASSFPGQAAGKLFF.

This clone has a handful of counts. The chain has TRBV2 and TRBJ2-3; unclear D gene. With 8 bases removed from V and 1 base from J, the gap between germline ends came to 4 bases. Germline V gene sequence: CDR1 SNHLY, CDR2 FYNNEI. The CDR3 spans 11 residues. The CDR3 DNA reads TGTGCCAGCGGGGGCACAGATACGCAGTATTTT. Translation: CASGGTDTQYF.

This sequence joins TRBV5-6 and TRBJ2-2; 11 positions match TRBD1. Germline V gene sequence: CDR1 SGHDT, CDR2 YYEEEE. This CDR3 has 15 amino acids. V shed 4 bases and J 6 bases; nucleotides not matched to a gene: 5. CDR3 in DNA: TGTGCCAGCAGCAAGGACAGGGGGCTGGCCGGGGAGCTGTTTTTT. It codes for CASSKDRGLAGELFF. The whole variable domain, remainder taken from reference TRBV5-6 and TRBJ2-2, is DAGVTQSPTHLIKTRGQQVTLRCSPKSGHDTVSWYQQALGQGPQFIFQYYEEEERQRGNFPDRFSGHQFPNYSSELNVNALLLGDSALYLCASSKDRGLAGELFFGEGSRLTVL.

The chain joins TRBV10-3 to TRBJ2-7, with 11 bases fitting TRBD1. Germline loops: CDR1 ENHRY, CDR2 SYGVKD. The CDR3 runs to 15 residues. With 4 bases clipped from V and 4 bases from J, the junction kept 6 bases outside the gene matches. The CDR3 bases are TGTGCCATCAGTGCGGGACAGGGGGAATTGTACGAGCAGTACTTC. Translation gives CAISAGQGELYEQYF.

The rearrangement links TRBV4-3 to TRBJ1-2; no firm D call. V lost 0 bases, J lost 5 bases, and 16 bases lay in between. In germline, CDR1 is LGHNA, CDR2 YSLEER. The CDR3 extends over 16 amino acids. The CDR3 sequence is CASSQDSAGRWYGYTF. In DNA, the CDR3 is TGCGCCAGCAGCCAAGATTCCGCAGGACGTTGGTATGGCTACACCTTC.

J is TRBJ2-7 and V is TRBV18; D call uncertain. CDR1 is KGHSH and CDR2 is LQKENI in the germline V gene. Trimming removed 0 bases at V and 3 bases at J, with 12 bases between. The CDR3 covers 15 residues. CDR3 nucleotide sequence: TGTGCCAGCTCACCACCCCACTCAAGTAACTACGAGCAGTACTTC. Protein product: CASSPPHSSNYEQYF.

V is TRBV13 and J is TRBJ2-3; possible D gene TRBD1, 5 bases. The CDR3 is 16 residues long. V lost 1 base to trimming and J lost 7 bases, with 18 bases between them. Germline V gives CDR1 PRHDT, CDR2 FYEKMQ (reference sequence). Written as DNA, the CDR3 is TGTGCCAGCAGCTTAGTCCAGGGCCTCCTTCCCAATACGCAGTATTTT. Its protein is CASSLVQGLLPNTQYF.